Shown below are 14 T cell receptor beta chains from a single sample sequenced in a study of post-analysis software for immune sequencing data. Each TCR beta cDNA library carried unique molecular identifiers. Each CDR3 protein is one row after TCRdb ran MiXCR on the PCR reads. The table has hundreds of thousands of distinct CDR3 sequences, roughly half seen once. These receptors lack a known antigen. Study observations and caveats: Patients showed TRBV5-6, TRBV5-1 and TRBV20-1 among a few TRBV segments more frequent than in controls.

Sequencing was done on a sample of blood. These receptors all come from a girl under 18 with multiple sclerosis.

This clonotype has just a few counts. This chain uses TRBV6-6 with TRBJ1-1, with unresolved D. The V and J ends lost 2 bases and 1 base respectively, with 8 bases between them. Germline assignment: CDR1 MNHNY and CDR2 SVGAGI (reference sequence). The length of the CDR3 is 14 residues. The CDR3 sequence is CASSYGPQNTEAFF. In DNA, the CDR3 is TGTGCCAGCAGTTACGGACCCCAGAACACTGAAGCTTTCTTT.

This clonotype was counted between two and nine times. The chain couples TRBV15 to TRBJ1-1, with D possibly TRBD1 on 6 matching bases. Germline V gene lookup returns CDR1 LNHNV and CDR2 YYDKDF (reference sequence). The CDR3 has 17 amino acids. The V and J ends lost 5 bases and 1 base respectively, with 20 bases between them. This CDR3 reads CATSPPEPQGPNTEAFF. The CDR3 DNA follows: TGTGCCACCAGCCCACCCGAACCACAGGGACCGAACACTGAAGCTTTCTTT. Drawing the rest from reference TRBV15 and TRBJ1-1, the complete variable domain is DAMVIQNPRYQVTQFGKPVTLSCSQTLNHNVMYWYQQKSSQAPKLLFHYYDKDFNNEADTPDNFQSRRPNTSFCFLDIRSPGLGDTAMYLCATSPPEPQGPNTEAFFGQGTRLTVV.

The chain has TRBV9 and TRBJ1-6; D is unresolved. The CDR3 is 16 residues long. CDR1 and CDR2 (germline): SGDLS, YYNGEE. V was shortened by 0 bases and J by 0 bases, with 7 bases between the two germline ends. The CDR3 reads CASSVGDSSYNSPLHF. The DNA for the CDR3 is TGTGCCAGCAGCGTAGGCGATAGCTCCTATAATTCACCCCTCCACTTT.

This sequence joins TRBV28 and TRBJ1-5; D unclear. Germline values: CDR1 MDHEN, CDR2 SYDVKM. The length of the CDR3 is 15 residues. The V end was cut by 5 bases, the J end by 2 bases, with 13 bases between. The DNA of the CDR3 is TGTGCCAGCAGTGTTATTGGTCAGGGCAATCAGCCCCAGCATTTT. Translated, it gives CASSVIGQGNQPQHF.

This clonotype was observed a handful of times. The V call is TRBV20-1, the J call TRBJ2-1; 10 bases are shared with TRBD2. In germline, CDR1 is DFQATT, CDR2 SNEGSKA (reference sequence). This CDR3 comprises 15 residues. With 0 bases clipped from V and 5 bases from J, the junction kept 4 bases outside the gene matches. The CDR3 region has the DNA TGCAGTGCTAGAGACGGGACTAGCGTTGACAATGAGCAGTTCTTC. It encodes CSARDGTSVDNEQFF.

The sample holds a few counts of this clonotype. The chain links TRBV29-1 to TRBJ1-2; weak D call: TRBD1 (5 bases). The CDR3 length is 12 residues. Trimming left V 4 bases short and J 9 bases short, with 15 bases between. The germline V gene encodes CDR1 SQVTM and CDR2 ANQGSEA. The CDR3 coding sequence is TGCAGCGTTGGACTCAGGGAGGGTAGCTACACCTTC. Encoded protein: CSVGLREGSYTF.

This clonotype was seen a handful of times. The genes are TRBV12-3 or TRBV12-4 and TRBJ2-4; TRBD1 might be the D (8 bases). The ends were cut back, 8 bases at V and 7 bases at J, with 18 bases in the middle. The CDR3 is 14 amino acids. In DNA, the CDR3 is TGTGCCAGCGATCGGGCACAGGGGGGGAACATTCAGTACTTC. It encodes CASDRAQGGNIQYF.

This clonotype has just a few counts. This sequence joins TRBV14 and TRBJ2-5, with D perhaps being TRBD1 or TRBD2 (6 bases each). CDR1 is SGHDN, CDR2 FVKESK, per germline. The CDR3 loop spans 14 amino acids. V gave up 4 bases and J gave up 6 bases, with 15 bases separating them. CDR3 region: CASSPPGASKTQYF. The DNA for the CDR3 is TGTGCCAGCAGCCCCCCGGGGGCTTCGAAGACCCAGTACTTC. The variable domain in full, with the rest retrieved from reference TRBV14 and TRBJ2-5, is EAGVTQFPSHSVIEKGQTVTLRCDPISGHDNLYWYRRVMGKEIKFLLHFVKESKQDESGMPNNRFLAERTGGTYSTLKVQPAELEDSGVYFCASSPPGASKTQYFGPGTRLLVL.

The gene calls are TRBV2 and TRBJ1-1; no clear D gene. This CDR3 region has 14 residues. CDR1 is SNHLY, CDR2 FYNNEI, per germline. V was clipped by 5 bases and J by 5 bases, with 15 bases between them. CDR3 in amino acids: CASSRAGKGTEAFF. CDR3 DNA sequence: TGTGCCAGCAGTCGCGCCGGGAAAGGGACTGAAGCTTTCTTT.

This clonotype was picked up a small number of times. V usage is TRBV28 and J usage is TRBJ2-7; the match to TRBD1 covers 7 bases. Germline loops: CDR1 MDHEN, CDR2 SYDVKM. The CDR3 consists of 12 residues. V gave up 8 bases and J gave up 0 bases; unmatched junction bases: 1. The DNA of the CDR3 is TGTGCCAGCTGGGACAGCTCCTACGAGCAGTACTTC. Protein: CASWDSSYEQYF. Full variable domain (outside the CDR3, taken from reference TRBV28 and TRBJ2-7): DVKVTQSSRYLVKRTGEKVFLECVQDMDHENMFWYRQDPGLGLRLIYFSYDVKMKEKGDIPEGYSVSREKKERFSLILESASTNQTSMYLCASWDSSYEQYFGPGTRLTVT.

The chain employs TRBV29-1 and TRBJ1-2; D remains ambiguous. Trimming shortened V by 7 bases and J by 6 bases, and 12 bases separated the two germline ends. This CDR3 is 11 amino acids long. Germline lookup yields CDR1 SQVTM and CDR2 ANQGSEA. The CDR3 bases are TGCAGCGCCGAGGCGGGGAATGGCTACACCTTC. Amino acid sequence: CSAEAGNGYTF.

The gene calls are TRBV11-1 and TRBJ2-7; 11 positions agree with TRBD1. The V gene's germline CDR1 is SGHAT and CDR2 FQDESV (reference sequence). The CDR3 is made up of 15 amino acids. The V gene end was trimmed by 5 bases and the J gene end by 7 bases; junction bases not matched to a gene: 10. Here the CDR3 DNA reads TGTGCCAGCAGCCCCCGGGACAGGGGGGACTGGGAGCAGTACTTC. Translation gives CASSPRDRGDWEQYF.

This chain uses TRBV2 with TRBJ1-1; TRBD1 might be the D (6 bases). The V and J ends lost 4 bases and 4 bases respectively, with 10 bases between them. The CDR3 loop spans 13 amino acids. Germline CDR1 is SNHLY and CDR2 is FYNNEI. The CDR3: CASSVRGGTEAFF. Here the CDR3 DNA reads TGTGCCAGCAGTGTACGAGGGGGCACTGAAGCTTTCTTT.

Worth noting for this clonotype: A read error is likely, as this CDR3 ends without the conserved phenylalanine or tryptophan. The chain combines TRBV9 with TRBJ2-1; a weak D match, TRBD2 (6 bases). The ends were cut back, 1 base at V and 13 bases at J, with 12 bases in the middle. CDR1 and CDR2 from the germline V gene are SGDLS and YYNGEE. The CDR3 runs 12 residues. The CDR3 sequence is CASSVWRALQFL. The CDR3, as DNA: TGTGCCAGCAGCGTATGGAGGGCCCTTCAGTTCTTA.